This T cell receptor beta chain came from a study of graft-versus-host responses after intestinal transplantation. At the level of the study: Tacrolimus and steroids were given for two to four years to all recipients after anti-thymocyte globulin induction. Overall study results and limits: There were GvH clones found in recipient marrow, and some of them appeared first in ileum or blood.

As for this clone: Antigen specificity is unknown.

TCRdb's copy holds only in-frame clones and misses some; the assay was immunoSEQ multiplex PCR. This table holds 90,000 to 120,000 clones, roughly 86% found once. The CDR3 is made up of 13 amino acids. Looked up from germline, CDR1 is SGHAT and CDR2 is FQDESV (reference sequence). The ends were cut back, 1 base at V and 5 bases at J, with 6 bases in the middle. The material sequenced was unstimulated CD4+ T cells sorted from spleen or lymph node cells, taken before transplant. V usage is TRBV11-1 and J usage is TRBJ2-1; no firm D call. The TCR was taken from a human donor who was the organ donor for an intestinal transplant. The CDR3 DNA follows: TGTGCCAGCAGCTTAGTTCCCCACAATGAGCAGTTCTTC. Amino acids: CASSLVPHNEQFF.